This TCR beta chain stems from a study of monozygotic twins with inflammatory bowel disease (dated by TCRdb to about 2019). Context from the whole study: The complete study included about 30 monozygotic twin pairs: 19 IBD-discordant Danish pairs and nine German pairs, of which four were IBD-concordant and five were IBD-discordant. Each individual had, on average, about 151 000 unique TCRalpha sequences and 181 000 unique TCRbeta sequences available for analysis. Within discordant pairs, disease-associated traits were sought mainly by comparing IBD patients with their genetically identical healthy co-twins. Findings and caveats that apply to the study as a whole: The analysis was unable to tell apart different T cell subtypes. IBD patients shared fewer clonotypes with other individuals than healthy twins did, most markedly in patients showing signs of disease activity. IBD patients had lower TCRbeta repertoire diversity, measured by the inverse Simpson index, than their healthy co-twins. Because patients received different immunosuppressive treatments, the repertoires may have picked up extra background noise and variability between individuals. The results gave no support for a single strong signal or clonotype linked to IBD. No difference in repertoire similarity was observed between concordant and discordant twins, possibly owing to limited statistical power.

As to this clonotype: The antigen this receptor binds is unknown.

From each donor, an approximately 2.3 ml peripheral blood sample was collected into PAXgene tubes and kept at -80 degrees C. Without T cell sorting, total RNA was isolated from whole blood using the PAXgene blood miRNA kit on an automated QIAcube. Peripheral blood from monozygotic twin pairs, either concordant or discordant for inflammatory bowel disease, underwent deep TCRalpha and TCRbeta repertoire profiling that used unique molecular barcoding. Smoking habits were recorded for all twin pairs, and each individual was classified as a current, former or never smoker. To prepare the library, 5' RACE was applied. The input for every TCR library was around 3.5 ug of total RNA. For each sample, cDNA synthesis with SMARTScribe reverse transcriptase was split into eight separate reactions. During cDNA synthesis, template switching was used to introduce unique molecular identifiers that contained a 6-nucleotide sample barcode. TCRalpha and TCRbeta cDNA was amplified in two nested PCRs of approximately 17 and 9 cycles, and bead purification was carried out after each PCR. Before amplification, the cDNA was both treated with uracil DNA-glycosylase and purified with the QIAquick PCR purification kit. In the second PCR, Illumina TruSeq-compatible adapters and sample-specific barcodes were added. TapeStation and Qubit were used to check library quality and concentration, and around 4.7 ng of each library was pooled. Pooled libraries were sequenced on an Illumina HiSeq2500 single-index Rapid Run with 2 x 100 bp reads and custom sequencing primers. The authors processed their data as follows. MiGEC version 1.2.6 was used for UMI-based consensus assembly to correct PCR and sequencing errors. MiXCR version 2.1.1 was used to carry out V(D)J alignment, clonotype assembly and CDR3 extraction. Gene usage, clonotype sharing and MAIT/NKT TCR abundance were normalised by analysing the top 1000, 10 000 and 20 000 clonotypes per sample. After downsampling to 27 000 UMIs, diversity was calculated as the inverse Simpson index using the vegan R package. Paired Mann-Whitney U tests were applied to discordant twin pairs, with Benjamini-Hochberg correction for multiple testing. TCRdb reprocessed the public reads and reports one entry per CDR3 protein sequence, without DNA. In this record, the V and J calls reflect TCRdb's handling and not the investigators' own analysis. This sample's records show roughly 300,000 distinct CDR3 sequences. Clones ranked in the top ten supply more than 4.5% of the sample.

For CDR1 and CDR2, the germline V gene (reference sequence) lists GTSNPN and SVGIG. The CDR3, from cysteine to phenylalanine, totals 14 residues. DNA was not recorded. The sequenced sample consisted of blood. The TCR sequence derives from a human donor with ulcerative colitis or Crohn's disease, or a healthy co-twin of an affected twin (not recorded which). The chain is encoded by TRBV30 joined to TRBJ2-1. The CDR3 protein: CAWQWTDSYNEQFF.